This T cell receptor beta chain was documented in a study of cytotoxic CD8 clonotypes in ibrutinib-treated CLL. The overall study: Response sampling came at median roughly 12 months of treatment, ranging about 6 to 36 months. The sample average was about 270,000 productive templates and roughly 94,000 productive rearrangements.

The data were produced by immunoSEQ multiplex PCR, yet TCRdb's version contains in-frame clones alone and is incomplete. Of under 35,000 clones detected, about 70% appear once; the ten largest clones hold roughly 51%. Per the germline V gene, CDR1 is MDHEN and CDR2 is SYDVKM. This CDR3 is 14 amino acids long. Trimming stripped 6 bases from V and 9 bases from J, with 18 bases between. This TCR derives from a human donor with chronic lymphocytic leukemia. Sample: PBMCs, taken after 24 months of ibrutinib treatment. The chain links TRBV28 to TRBJ2-1, with D possibly being TRBD2 (6 bases). The CDR3 loop reads CASREGYRVGEQFF. The CDR3 DNA reads as TGTGCCAGCAGGGAGGGCTACCGGGTGGGTGAGCAGTTCTTC.